This TCR beta chain was observed in a study of molecular identifiers for immune sequencing clone quantification. Construction of naive CD8 libraries employed about 20,000 to 1,100,000 sorted cells together with 10%, 30% or 50% RNA. Sorting recovered naive CD8 T cells on a CD8+CD4-CCR7+CD45RA+ profile. The CDR3 is made up of 17 amino acids. V shed 3 bases, J shed 1 base, and the junction held 9 bases outside the gene matches. Germline V gene lookup returns CDR1 SQVTM and CDR2 ANQGSEA. From the PCR reads, TCRdb called clonotypes with MiXCR, one entry per CDR3 protein. The data show more than 300,000 distinct CDR3 sequences, 20% to 25% seen once. This clonotype showed up many times. The target antigen is unknown. Study-wide results and limits: Among about a million naive cells, as was reported, spiked Jurkat TCR RNA from one cell was detectable. Barcode collisions between identical TCR molecules could shrink estimates of highly expanded clone sizes.

The sample consisted of naive CD8+ T cells from blood, with Jurkat cell RNA spiked in. Subset indicated: FACS-sorted CD8+CD4-CCR7+CD45RA+ naive T cells. The origin of this receptor is a human donor in good health. Some libraries in this study had Jurkat cell RNA spiked in. V is TRBV29-1 and J is TRBJ2-3; 11 positions agree with TRBD2. The CDR3 loop reads CSVEELLTSGGTDTQYF. The CDR3 DNA sequence: TGCAGCGTTGAGGAACTCCTGACTAGCGGGGGCACAGATACGCAGTATTTT.